The rows below give T cell receptor beta chains drawn from one sample of a study of OX40 agonist ivuxolimab in advanced cancers. TCRdb's copy holds only in-frame clones and misses some; the assay was immunoSEQ multiplex PCR. The data show under 90,000 clones, with roughly nine tenths seen just once and approximately 0.2% held by the top ten. The material sequenced was CD4+ or CD8+ T cells sorted from blood, taken in a trial of the OX40 agonist ivuxolimab. These receptors were obtained from an adult with an advanced solid tumor such as melanoma, head and neck, liver or kidney cancer. Both conserved end residues are part of each CDR3. The D gene is left open where the match is weak. Not every row has a clone size; where given, it reads once, few, many or a size class.

clone_size	v_call	d_call	j_call	cdr3_aa	cdr3_nt
NA	TRBV10-3	TRBD1	TRBJ2-6	CATGQGDGGSGANVLTF	TGTGCCACCGGACAGGGGGACGGTGGTTCTGGGGCCAACGTCCTGACTTTC
once	TRBV4-2	NA	TRBJ2-1	CASSQVVGRTDNEQFF	TGTGCCAGCAGCCAAGTGGTGGGCAGGACGGACAATGAGCAGTTCTTC
NA	TRBV25-1	NA	TRBJ2-5	CASSELRGLGETQYF	TGTGCCAGCAGTGAACTTCGGGGGCTCGGGGAGACCCAGTACTTC
NA	TRBV15	NA	TRBJ2-7	CATSRELGLTYEQYF	TGTGCCACCAGCAGAGAATTAGGACTTACCTACGAGCAGTACTTC
NA	TRBV19	NA	TRBJ1-2	CATFSGRPYGYTF	TGTGCCACTTTCTCGGGACGGCCCTATGGCTACACCTTC
NA	TRBV4-1	TRBD2	TRBJ2-7	CASSQGSGSISYEQYF	TGCGCCAGCAGCCAAGGAAGCGGGAGTATCTCCTACGAGCAGTACTTC
NA	TRBV28	NA	TRBJ2-7	CASRTHGATGQYF	TGTGCCAGCAGAACACATGGGGCTACGGGGCAGTACTTC
NA	TRBV19	NA	TRBJ2-1	CASSAQISDEQFF	TGTGCCAGTAGTGCACAGATTAGCGATGAGCAGTTCTTC
NA	TRBV5-4	TRBD1	TRBJ2-7	CASSRQGDEQYF	TGTGCCAGCAGCCGACAGGGGGACGAGCAGTACTTC
NA	TRBV11-2	NA	TRBJ2-7	CASSRTASYEQYF	TGTGCCAGCAGCCGGACAGCCTCCTACGAGCAGTACTTC
NA	TRBV28	NA	TRBJ2-1	CASSFSSHNEQFF	TGTGCCAGCAGTTTCTCGTCGCACAATGAGCAGTTCTTC
NA	TRBV19	NA	TRBJ2-3	CASSFSLADTQYF	TGTGCCAGTAGTTTTTCGCTGGCAGATACGCAGTATTTT
NA	TRBV27	TRBD2	TRBJ2-1	CASTRSGSVGEQFF	TGTGCCAGCACGAGGAGCGGGAGTGTGGGTGAGCAGTTCTTC
NA	TRBV15	NA	TRBJ1-5	CATSRELQGNQPQHF	TGTGCCACCAGCAGAGAACTTCAGGGAAACCAGCCCCAGCATTTT
NA	TRBV10-3	NA	TRBJ2-5	CAISTLKDRQETQYF	TGTGCCATCAGTACCCTGAAGGACAGACAAGAGACCCAGTACTTC
NA	TRBV10-3	TRBD1	TRBJ1-4	CAITPGGTDKLFF	TGTGCCATCACCCCAGGGGGAACCGATAAACTGTTTTTT
NA	TRBV29-1	NA	TRBJ2-1	CSVGHHNEQFF	TGCAGCGTTGGACACCACAATGAGCAGTTCTTC
NA	TRBV6-1	NA	TRBJ2-7	CASSGTRTQGGREEQYF	TGTGCCAGCAGTGGAACTCGGACGCAAGGGGGGCGAGAAGAGCAGTACTTC
NA	TRBV30	NA	TRBJ2-5	CAWSDYRSRETQYF	TGTGCCTGGAGTGATTACAGGTCCCGGGAGACCCAGTACTTC
NA	TRBV19	TRBD1	TRBJ2-1	CASRKLTGGRYNEQFF	TGTGCCAGTAGGAAACTTACAGGGGGTCGGTACAATGAGCAGTTCTTC
NA	TRBV6-1	NA	TRBJ1-1	CASSRTGQLNTEAFF	TGTGCCAGCAGCCGAACAGGACAGTTAAACACTGAAGCTTTCTTT
NA	TRBV2	TRBD1	TRBJ1-5	CASRGTGENQPQHF	TGTGCCAGCAGGGGGACAGGGGAAAATCAGCCCCAGCATTTT
NA	TRBV7-7	TRBD1	TRBJ2-3	CASSLGQGSDTQYF	TGTGCCAGCAGCTTGGGACAGGGGTCAGATACGCAGTATTTT
NA	TRBV18	NA	TRBJ1-1	CASSPRGSGTEAFF	TGTGCCAGCTCACCACGGGGCTCCGGGACTGAAGCTTTCTTT
NA	TRBV15	NA	TRBJ1-6	CATSRDRGGFLHF	TGTGCCACCAGCAGAGATCGGGGCGGTTTCCTCCACTTT
NA	TRBV6-1	NA	TRBJ1-6	CASGPGSSYNSPLHF	TGTGCCAGCGGGCCGGGAAGCTCCTATAATTCACCCCTCCACTTT
NA	TRBV30	NA	TRBJ1-4	CAWMGGRGTNEKLFF	TGTGCCTGGATGGGAGGTCGGGGAACTAATGAAAAACTGTTTTTT
NA	TRBV6-5	NA	TRBJ1-2	CASSYGIPETAGYTF	TGTGCCAGCAGTTACGGAATCCCTGAAACCGCTGGCTACACCTTC